Listed below are T cell receptor beta chains from one sample, sequenced in a study of lymphopenia after photon versus proton radiotherapy. TCRdb's copy holds only in-frame clones and misses some; the assay was immunoSEQ multiplex PCR. Counted here are 8,000 or so clones, about nine tenths occurring once; the ten biggest clones make up about 3%. This material consisted of peripheral blood, taken from a patient treated with photon-based radiotherapy. These receptor sequences come from a woman aged 70-85 years with pancreatic cancer. CDR3s include the opening cysteine and the closing phenylalanine or tryptophan. The order of the fields is V gene, J gene, D gene, clone size, CDR3 DNA, CDR3 protein. A D gene is named only where the DNA matches it firmly. Clone size is stated in some rows and not others, as once, few, many or a class when expanded.

>TRBV19|TRBJ1-5|NA|large
TGTGCCAGTAGTAATAAACAGGGTGCGAGCAATCAGCCCCAGCATTTT
CASSNKQGASNQPQHF
>TRBV6-4|TRBJ2-3|NA|NA
TGTGCCAGCAGTTCCCTAGGGTCAGATACGCAGTATTTT
CASSSLGSDTQYF
>TRBV6-6|TRBJ2-2|TRBD2|NA
TGTGCCAGCAGGGCTACTAGCGGGAGTGAGACCGGGGAGCTGTTTTTT
CASRATSGSETGELFF
>TRBV5-4|TRBJ2-4|TRBD1|NA
TGTGCCAGCAGCTTACCAGGGGGCGAGGGAAACATTCAGTACTTC
CASSLPGGEGNIQYF
>TRBV6-6|TRBJ2-7|NA|few
TGTGCCAGCAGCCCGGTAGGAGGGCGCGAGCAGTACTTC
CASSPVGGREQYF
>TRBV2|TRBJ2-5|NA|NA
TGTGCCAGCAAGAACCGGGCCGAGGGTGAGACCCAGTACTTC
CASKNRAEGETQYF
>TRBV9|TRBJ2-7|TRBD2|NA
TGTGCCAGCAGCTCGAGCCGGGACTACTCCTACGAGCAGTACTTC
CASSSSRDYSYEQYF
>TRBV19|TRBJ1-2|NA|NA
TGTGCCAGTAGTTCCCCTGGCTATGGCTACACCTTC
CASSSPGYGYTF
>TRBV5-1|TRBJ2-7|TRBD2|NA
TGCGCCAGCAGCTTGATTGGGGGAGGGAGCGAGCAGTACTTC
CASSLIGGGSEQYF
>TRBV19|TRBJ1-2|NA|NA
TGTGCCAGTAGTATAGGGGTTGATATGGGGATCTATGGCTACACCTTC
CASSIGVDMGIYGYTF
>TRBV14|TRBJ2-2|NA|NA
TGTGCCAGCAGCCAAATAGCGACCGGGGAGCTGTTTTTT
CASSQIATGELFF
>TRBV4-3|TRBJ2-1|NA|NA
TGCGCCAGCAGCCAAGAGGGGGGAGTGGGAACCTACAATGAGCAGTTCTTC
CASSQEGGVGTYNEQFF
>TRBV13|TRBJ2-3|TRBD2|NA
TGTGCCAGCACCTCGGGAGGGCCTCCACATACGCAGTATTTT
CASTSGGPPHTQYF
>TRBV6-5|TRBJ1-2|NA|NA
TGTGCCAGCAGTCGACGGGACTCCAATGAGGGCTACACCTTC
CASSRRDSNEGYTF
>TRBV4-2|TRBJ1-2|NA|once
TGTGCCAGCAGCCAAGATCTCAGCGGCTATGGCTACACCTTC
CASSQDLSGYGYTF
>TRBV9|TRBJ1-1|NA|NA
TGTGCCAGCAGCGTAGCACCAAGAGAGGGAGCTGAAGCTTTCTTT
CASSVAPREGAEAFF
>TRBV29-1|TRBJ2-5|NA|NA
TGCAGCGTTGTTCGGGGTTTTCGCGAGACCCAGTACTTC
CSVVRGFRETQYF
>TRBV4-3|TRBJ2-5|NA|NA
TGCGCCAGCAGCCAATTGTCAGGGTCAGGAGGAGAGACCCAGTACTTC
CASSQLSGSGGETQYF
>TRBV19|TRBJ2-7|TRBD2|NA
TGTGCCAGTAGTAGCGGGAGGGCTGGGGAGCAGTACTTC
CASSSGRAGEQYF
>TRBV2|TRBJ2-2|TRBD1|NA
TGTGCCAGCAGTCGACAGGGGGCCAACACCGGGGAGCTGTTTTTT
CASSRQGANTGELFF
>TRBV28|TRBJ1-2|NA|NA
TGTGCCAGCAGCACTTCTGGGGCTAACTATGGCTACACCTTC
CASSTSGANYGYTF
>TRBV28|TRBJ2-7|TRBD1|NA
TGTGCCAGCAGCCGACAGGGGAGATTCTACGAGCAGTACTTC
CASSRQGRFYEQYF
>TRBV19|TRBJ2-7|TRBD2|NA
TGTGCCAGTAGTGGGACTAGCGGTTCCTACGAGCAGTACTTC
CASSGTSGSYEQYF
>TRBV30|TRBJ2-7|NA|NA
TGTGCCTGGAGGAATGAGAGAGTTACTCTCGACGAGCAGTACTTC
CAWRNERVTLDEQYF
>TRBV5-6|TRBJ2-5|TRBD2|once
TGTGCCAGCAGCTTGACCACTAGCGGGAGCAAGACCCAGTACTTC
CASSLTTSGSKTQYF
>TRBV9|TRBJ1-6|TRBD1|NA
TGTGCCAGCAGCGAACAGGGGGCGAATTCACCCCTCCACTTT
CASSEQGANSPLHF
>TRBV7-2|TRBJ2-7|TRBD1|NA
TGTGCCAGCAGCCCCCGACAGGGGATATTGACCAACGAGCAGTACTTC
CASSPRQGILTNEQYF
>TRBV27|TRBJ1-4|TRBD1|NA
TGTGCCAGCAGACCGACAGGGCTCAATGAAAAACTGTTTTTT
CASRPTGLNEKLFF
>TRBV7-2|TRBJ2-5|TRBD1|NA
TGTGCCAGCAGCTTATCCGGGACAGTCGAGACCCAGTACTTC
CASSLSGTVETQYF
>TRBV5-1|TRBJ2-4|NA|NA
TGCGCCAGCTTTCCAAAAAACATTCAGTACTTC
CASFPKNIQYF
>TRBV7-2|TRBJ1-2|TRBD1|NA
TGTGCCAGCAGCGAACTGCCGGGACAGGGGCTTGGCTACACCTTC
CASSELPGQGLGYTF
>TRBV29-1|TRBJ2-1|TRBD2|NA
TGCAGCGTTGACAAAGGACTAGCGCCGTTAAATGAGCAGTTCTTC
CSVDKGLAPLNEQFF
>TRBV19|TRBJ1-5|NA|few
TGTGCCAGTAGTATAGCCCCCGGGGGATACCAGCCCCAGCATTTT
CASSIAPGGYQPQHF
>TRBV11-2|TRBJ1-4|NA|NA
TGTGCCAGCAGCTTAAGTTTTGGGGGGCGCGGTGAAAAACTGTTTTTT
CASSLSFGGRGEKLFF
>TRBV7-9|TRBJ2-1|NA|NA
TGTGCCAGCCGAGAGGGCAATGAGCAGTTCTTC
CASREGNEQFF
>TRBV7-2|TRBJ2-7|NA|NA
TGTGCCAGCAGCTTCACGGGACGGAGCTCCTACGAGCAGTACTTC
CASSFTGRSSYEQYF
>TRBV9|TRBJ2-7|NA|NA
TGTGCCAGCAGCGTAGTAGTGGTCCGAGGGAAATACGAGCAGTACTTC
CASSVVVVRGKYEQYF